What follows are 16 T cell receptor beta chains derived from one specimen sequenced in a study of early T cells in non-severe SARS-CoV-2 infection. TCRdb analysed the 5' RACE reads with MiXCR anew, one entry per CDR3 protein. The data show tens of thousands of distinct CDR3 sequences, roughly 16% seen once. The specimen comprised whole blood, sampled at baseline. The receptor set was obtained from an adult who was a healthcare worker with PCR-confirmed SARS-CoV-2 infection or an uninfected control (not recorded which).

This sequence joins TRBV7-3 and TRBJ2-3; 9 positions agree with TRBD2. V was pared by 5 bases and J by 5 bases, with 11 bases of the junction left unmatched. The CDR3 is made up of 16 amino acids. The germline V gene encodes CDR1 SGHTA and CDR2 FQGTGA. CDR3 protein: CASSPLAGAAGDTQYF. DNA of the CDR3: TGTGCCAGCAGCCCCTTAGCGGGAGCCGCGGGAGATACGCAGTATTTT.

The V gene is TRBV5-1, the J gene TRBJ1-4, with 8 bases lining up with TRBD1. The trim removed 2 bases at V and 8 bases at J, leaving 11 bases unmatched. The CDR3 runs to 16 residues. The V gene's germline CDR1 is SGHRS and CDR2 YFSETQ. CDR3 nucleotides: TGCGCCAGCAGCTTCCTCGGACAGGGCGCCAAGGAAAAACTGTTTTTT. Amino acid sequence: CASSFLGQGAKEKLFF. Full variable domain (rest looked up from reference TRBV5-1 and TRBJ1-4): KAGVTQTPRYLIKTRGQQVTLSCSPISGHRSVSWYQQTPGQGLQFLFEYFSETQRNKGNFPGRFSGRQFSNSRSEMNVSTLELGDSALYLCASSFLGQGAKEKLFFGSGTQLSVL.

The rearrangement links TRBV28 to TRBJ1-1; TRBD1 matches at 7 bases. This CDR3 contains 14 residues. V lost 5 bases and J lost 3; bases outside the gene matches: 6. Germline lookup yields CDR1 MDHEN and CDR2 SYDVKM. The chain's CDR3 is CASSPRTGDTEAFF. DNA for the CDR3: TGTGCCAGCAGTCCCCGGACAGGTGACACTGAAGCTTTCTTT.

This clonotype has more than one count but fewer than ten. CDR3 sequence: CASSFSAGGFEQYF. DNA of the CDR3: TGTGCCAGCAGTTTCTCAGCGGGAGGGTTCGAGCAGTACTTC. The V and J genes are TRBV27 and TRBJ2-7; 10 bases are shared with TRBD2. V lost 3 bases to trimming and J lost 6 bases; unmatched junction nucleotides: 5. The CDR3 is made up of 14 amino acids. Looked up from germline, CDR1 is MNHEY and CDR2 is SMNVEV (reference sequence).

This clonotype was picked up a small number of times. This rearrangement joins TRBV6-1 to TRBJ1-2; TRBD1 might be the D (5 bases). V shed 1 base and J shed 8 bases, with 14 bases lying between them. Per the germline V gene, CDR1 is MNHNS and CDR2 is SASEGT. This CDR3 region has 14 residues. Here the CDR3 DNA reads TGTGCCAGCAGTGAAGGTTCAGGGTTTTACGGCTACACCTTC. Protein product: CASSEGSGFYGYTF.

The V gene is TRBV20-1, the J gene TRBJ2-7; D remains unclear. CDR3 size: 16 residues. The germline V gene encodes CDR1 DFQATT and CDR2 SNEGSKA (reference sequence). V dropped 5 bases and J dropped 0 bases, with 20 bases sitting between them. The CDR3, as DNA: TGCAGTGCTGACCCAAATACAGATCAACTCTCCTACGAGCAGTACTTC. Amino acids: CSADPNTDQLSYEQYF.

The chain uses TRBV12-3 or TRBV12-4 and TRBJ1-5, with D possibly matching TRBD1 (5 bases). The V gene lost 7 bases and the J gene lost 0 bases, with 13 bases spanning the gap. The CDR3 contains 15 residues. The CDR3 reads CASTPGTDSNQPQHF. The DNA of the CDR3 is TGTGCCAGCACCCCCGGGACGGATAGCAATCAGCCCCAGCATTTT.

In this sample, this clonotype turned up a few times. The CDR3 nucleotides are TGTGCCAGCAGTGAGGGACACCGCACAGATACGCAGTATTTT. It is translated as CASSEGHRTDTQYF. V is TRBV2 and J is TRBJ2-3; D may be TRBD1 (6 bases). Germline V lookup: CDR1 SNHLY, CDR2 FYNNEI. CDR3 length: 14 residues. V lost 3 bases to trimming and J lost 1 base, with 8 bases between them.

This clonotype was found a few times. The V call is TRBV3-1, the J call TRBJ2-7, with 9 bases aligning to TRBD1. The V gene end was trimmed by 4 bases and the J gene end by 5 bases; junction bases not matched to a gene: 3. CDR3 length equals 13 residues. Germline V lookup: CDR1 LGHDT, CDR2 YNNKEL (reference sequence). For the CDR3, the DNA is TGTGCCAGCAGCCCGGGACAGGGCCACGAGCAGTACTTC. Protein: CASSPGQGHEQYF.

The J gene is TRBJ2-6, the V gene TRBV6-2 or TRBV6-3; 13 bases are a match to TRBD2. CDR1 and CDR2 from the germline V gene are MNHEY and SVGEGT. CDR3 size: 18 residues. After removal of 2 bases from V and 2 bases from J, the junction contained 3 bases not matched to a gene. In DNA form, the CDR3 reads TGTGCCAGCAGTTACCCTACTAGCGGGAGGGCTGGGGCCAACGTCCTGACTTTC. It is translated as CASSYPTSGRAGANVLTF.

This clonotype was observed at least ten times. The V gene is TRBV11-2, the J gene TRBJ2-7; 11 positions agree with TRBD2. With V trimmed by 6 bases and J by 4 bases, 5 bases remained unmatched. Germline V lookup: CDR1 SGHAT, CDR2 FQNNGV. This CDR3 spans 14 amino acids. The chain's CDR3 is CASRRLAGTYEQYF. As DNA, the CDR3 is TGTGCCAGCAGGCGACTAGCGGGGACATACGAGCAGTACTTC.

The V gene is TRBV4-1, the J gene TRBJ2-2; TRBD2 agrees at 7 bases. The CDR3 spans 14 residues. Germline CDR1 is MGHRA and CDR2 is YSYEKL. With V trimmed by 5 bases and J by 5 bases, 5 bases remained unmatched. CDR3 DNA sequence: TGCGCCAGCAGCAAAGGGGACTATACCGGGGAGCTGTTTTTT. The encoded protein is CASSKGDYTGELFF.

This clonotype showed up many times. The rearrangement joins TRBV11-2 to TRBJ2-5, with 10 positions matching TRBD2. Germline trimming cut 2 bases from V and 2 bases from J; bases unmatched to any gene: 2. The CDR3 has 15 residues. CDR1 and CDR2 (germline): SGHAT, FQNNGV. The CDR3 DNA is TGTGCCAGCAGCTTACTAGCGGGAGTACAAGAGACCCAGTACTTC. It codes for CASSLLAGVQETQYF. The full variable domain, with the rest looked up from reference TRBV11-2 and TRBJ2-5, is EAGVAQSPRYKIIEKRQSVAFWCNPISGHATLYWYQQILGQGPKLLIQFQNNGVVDDSQLPKDRFSAERLKGVDSTLKIQPAKLEDSAVYLCASSLLAGVQETQYFGPGTRLLVL.

Regarding this clonotype: This may be a read error: a much more frequent sequence differs by one nucleotide. Because it lacks the conserved phenylalanine or tryptophan at the end, this CDR3 is likely a read error. The chain combines TRBV12-3 or TRBV12-4 with TRBJ1-2; a possible D gene is TRBD1 (6 bases). V shed 7 bases and J shed 3 bases, with 12 bases lying between them. The CDR3 is 13 amino acids. CDR3 coding DNA: TGTGCCAGCAATATCAGGGGAGACTATGGCTACACCTCC. This sequence encodes CASNIRGDYGYTS.

V usage is TRBV7-9 and J usage is TRBJ2-3; TRBD1 matches 7 bases. The CDR3 loop spans 16 amino acids. Germline V CDR1 and CDR2: SEHNR, FQNEAQ (reference sequence). Trimming removed 1 base from V and 2 bases from J; junction bases left unmatched: 6. In DNA form, the CDR3 reads TGTGCCAGCAGCTTAGAAAGGGGGCGAAACACAGATACGCAGTATTTT. Translating it yields CASSLERGRNTDTQYF.

In this sample, this clonotype turned up a few times. The chain is built from TRBV2 and TRBJ1-2, with D maybe TRBD1 (6 bases). CDR1 is SNHLY, CDR2 FYNNEI, per germline. The ends were cut back, 8 bases at V and 4 bases at J, with 17 bases in the middle. There are 14 residues in the CDR3. The CDR3 nucleotides read TGTGCCAGCGGCTCCACGGGACAACCCTATGGCTACACCTTC. Its translation: CASGSTGQPYGYTF.